These 5 T cell receptor beta chains came from one sample sequenced in a study of cytomegalovirus exposure and HLA in healthy donors. PCR primers comprised 60 Vbeta and 13 Jbeta primers. Clones were sequenced by immunoSEQ multiplex PCR, and TCRdb holds only the in-frame ones, with some missing. Of around 99,000 clones listed, around 77% were seen once; the top ten hold approximately 3.5%. Specimen: PBMCs. The receptors come from a man between 40 and 49 years old in good health and CMV-seronegative.

This clone came up a few times. V and J are TRBV5-1 and TRBJ2-1; 9 positions match TRBD2. V dropped 3 bases and J dropped 8; count of bases not matched to a gene: 12. The CDR3 runs to 16 residues. Per the germline V gene, CDR1 is SGHRS and CDR2 is YFSETQ. CDR3 sequence reads: CASSSSTSGSAHEQFF. As DNA, the CDR3 is TGCGCCAGCAGCTCTAGTACTAGCGGGTCCGCACATGAGCAGTTCTTC. Drawing the rest from reference TRBV5-1 and TRBJ2-1, the complete variable domain is KAGVTQTPRYLIKTRGQQVTLSCSPISGHRSVSWYQQTPGQGLQFLFEYFSETQRNKGNFPGRFSGRQFSNSRSEMNVSTLELGDSALYLCASSSSTSGSAHEQFFGPGTRLTVL.

V is TRBV30 and J is TRBJ1-1; D possibly corresponds to TRBD1 (6 bases). From germline, CDR1 is GTSNPN and CDR2 SVGIG (reference sequence). Trimming shortened V by 3 bases and J by 1 base, and 12 bases separated the two germline ends. The CDR3 totals 14 residues. This CDR3 reads CAWREGQRNTEAFF. CDR3 DNA sequence: TGTGCCTGGAGGGAAGGACAGAGGAACACTGAAGCTTTCTTT.

This sequence joins TRBV30 and TRBJ2-7; TRBD1 agrees at 7 bases. The J segment lost 7 bases and the V segment lost 5 bases, leaving 2 bases of the junction unmatched. The length of the CDR3 is 10 residues. In germline, CDR1 is GTSNPN, CDR2 SVGIG (reference sequence). The CDR3 coding sequence is TGTGCCTGGGGGGGACAGGAGCAGTACTTC. This codes for CAWGGQEQYF.

V gene TRBV27 combines with J gene TRBJ1-4; D perhaps matches TRBD1 (5 bases). This CDR3 is built from 15 residues. V dropped 8 bases and J dropped 1 base, with 14 bases sitting between them. CDR1 is MNHEY and CDR2 is SMNVEV in the germline V gene (reference sequence). This chain's CDR3 is CASSPGDRTNEKLFF. The CDR3 DNA reads TGTGCCAGCTCCCCGGGCGACAGAACTAATGAAAAACTGTTTTTT.

The chain is built from TRBV7-9 and TRBJ1-1, with 8 bases that match TRBD1. Germline lookup yields CDR1 SEHNR and CDR2 FQNEAQ (reference sequence). V dropped 1 base and J dropped 6; count of bases not matched to a gene: 4. The CDR3 is 14 amino acids. The CDR3 DNA is TGTGCCAGCAGCTTAGGTACAGGGGGGCCTGAAGCTTTCTTT. Amino acids: CASSLGTGGPEAFF.